Listed below are T cell receptor beta chains from one sample, sequenced in a study of cytomegalovirus exposure and HLA in healthy donors. TCRdb's table, derived via immunoSEQ multiplex PCR, lists solely in-frame clones and lacks some. This table lists around 110,000 clones. The material sequenced was PBMCs. The receptors shown here come from a young man in good health and CMV-seronegative. The CDR3 runs from the conserved cysteine through the conserved F or W. The order of the fields is CDR3 length, V gene, D gene, J gene, CDR3 protein. The D gene is left open where the match is weak.

CDR3 length: 12
V gene: TRBV9
D gene: .
J gene: TRBJ2-6
CDR3 protein: CASTTGANVLTF

CDR3 length: 13
V gene: TRBV28
D gene: .
J gene: TRBJ2-3
CDR3 protein: CASKGVLADTQYF

CDR3 length: 16
V gene: TRBV5-1
D gene: TRBD1
J gene: TRBJ1-1
CDR3 protein: CASSLRQGRQNTEAFF

CDR3 length: 15
V gene: TRBV15
D gene: .
J gene: TRBJ2-3
CDR3 protein: CATSRELGLADTQYF

CDR3 length: 13
V gene: TRBV18
D gene: .
J gene: TRBJ2-7
CDR3 protein: CASSPLQGSEQYF

CDR3 length: 14
V gene: TRBV28
D gene: .
J gene: TRBJ1-3
CDR3 protein: CASNWYGSGNTIYF

CDR3 length: 16
V gene: TRBV2
D gene: .
J gene: TRBJ1-3
CDR3 protein: CASSDRHLSSGNTIYF

CDR3 length: 14
V gene: TRBV28
D gene: TRBD1
J gene: TRBJ1-1
CDR3 protein: CASRPTGGASEAFF

CDR3 length: 16
V gene: TRBV13
D gene: TRBD1
J gene: TRBJ2-5
CDR3 protein: CASSSYNRQGEETQYF

CDR3 length: 12
V gene: TRBV5-6
D gene: .
J gene: TRBJ2-5
CDR3 protein: CASSLTPLEQYF

CDR3 length: 14
V gene: TRBV5-1
D gene: .
J gene: TRBJ1-2
CDR3 protein: CASSAREFNYGYTF

CDR3 length: 13
V gene: TRBV19
D gene: .
J gene: TRBJ1-2
CDR3 protein: CASRPQGKNGYTF

CDR3 length: 16
V gene: TRBV5-1
D gene: TRBD1
J gene: TRBJ2-1
CDR3 protein: CASSAYRGEVYNEQFF

CDR3 length: 11
V gene: TRBV29-1
D gene: .
J gene: TRBJ1-2
CDR3 protein: CSVEQVYGYTF

CDR3 length: 14
V gene: TRBV10-1
D gene: TRBD1
J gene: TRBJ1-5
CDR3 protein: CAPGTGEGNQPQHF

CDR3 length: 15
V gene: TRBV5-4
D gene: .
J gene: TRBJ2-2
CDR3 protein: CASSLELRGGGELFF

CDR3 length: 14
V gene: TRBV27
D gene: .
J gene: TRBJ1-2
CDR3 protein: CASSPRGGRYGYTF

CDR3 length: 15
V gene: TRBV6-1
D gene: TRBD1
J gene: TRBJ2-3
CDR3 protein: CASSEWDRGSDTQYF

CDR3 length: 13
V gene: TRBV4-2
D gene: .
J gene: TRBJ2-7
CDR3 protein: CASSQGSLGEQYF

CDR3 length: 17
V gene: TRBV9
D gene: TRBD2
J gene: TRBJ2-4
CDR3 protein: CASSVLASGGVKNIQYF

CDR3 length: 14
V gene: TRBV6-5
D gene: .
J gene: TRBJ1-5
CDR3 protein: CASSNSYSNQPQHF

CDR3 length: 14
V gene: TRBV6-1
D gene: .
J gene: TRBJ1-5
CDR3 protein: CASSESGGGGPQHF

CDR3 length: 13
V gene: TRBV5-1
D gene: .
J gene: TRBJ1-1
CDR3 protein: CASSPGVNTEAFF

CDR3 length: 14
V gene: TRBV5-4
D gene: .
J gene: TRBJ1-4
CDR3 protein: CASSLDRVNEKLFF

CDR3 length: 13
V gene: TRBV7-2
D gene: TRBD2
J gene: TRBJ2-1
CDR3 protein: CASSLGGLSKQFF

CDR3 length: 15
V gene: TRBV28
D gene: TRBD1
J gene: TRBJ1-6
CDR3 protein: CASRTQGVNNSPLHF

CDR3 length: 15
V gene: TRBV7-8
D gene: .
J gene: TRBJ2-5
CDR3 protein: CASRIIFLTGETQYF

CDR3 length: 13
V gene: TRBV19
D gene: .
J gene: TRBJ2-3
CDR3 protein: CASSLRGADTQYF

CDR3 length: 13
V gene: TRBV30
D gene: TRBD1
J gene: TRBJ1-5
CDR3 protein: CAWGGQGDQPQHF

CDR3 length: 16
V gene: TRBV12-2
D gene: .
J gene: TRBJ2-5
CDR3 protein: CASRLAGTSAGETQYF

CDR3 length: 13
V gene: TRBV5-1
D gene: TRBD2
J gene: TRBJ2-5
CDR3 protein: CASSGGDRGTQYF

CDR3 length: 15
V gene: TRBV11-2
D gene: TRBD1
J gene: TRBJ1-5
CDR3 protein: CASSLGQGSNQPQHF

CDR3 length: 15
V gene: TRBV6-5
D gene: .
J gene: TRBJ1-1
CDR3 protein: CASSYSMQGYTEAFF

CDR3 length: 14
V gene: TRBV6-5
D gene: .
J gene: TRBJ2-5
CDR3 protein: CASRPSQNQETQYF

CDR3 length: 14
V gene: TRBV11-2
D gene: TRBD1
J gene: TRBJ1-1
CDR3 protein: CASSFQGAGTEAFF

CDR3 length: 15
V gene: TRBV11-3
D gene: .
J gene: TRBJ2-2
CDR3 protein: CASSPVSGNTGELFF

CDR3 length: 12
V gene: TRBV29-1
D gene: .
J gene: TRBJ2-7
CDR3 protein: CSVDQGSYEQYF

CDR3 length: 10
V gene: TRBV20-1
D gene: .
J gene: TRBJ1-1
CDR3 protein: CSASPGEAFF

CDR3 length: 16
V gene: TRBV4-2
D gene: TRBD2
J gene: TRBJ2-1
CDR3 protein: CASSQPRTSGADEQFF

CDR3 length: 12
V gene: TRBV28
D gene: .
J gene: TRBJ2-5
CDR3 protein: CASRGYQETQYF

CDR3 length: 16
V gene: TRBV7-2
D gene: TRBD2
J gene: TRBJ2-1
CDR3 protein: CASSPWTSGGAGEQFF

CDR3 length: 12
V gene: TRBV28
D gene: .
J gene: TRBJ2-7
CDR3 protein: CGSRQGPYEQYF